What follows are 2 T cell receptor beta chains derived from one specimen sequenced in a study of vaccination and CD4 T cells after COVID-19. At the Johns Hopkins FTIC core, DNA taken from cultured CD4+ T cells was sequenced by way of the Oncomine TCR Beta short-read assay. The authors extracted genomic DNA from cultured CD4+ T cells. Via MiXCR, TCRdb re-called the PCR reads, giving one row per CDR3 protein. The sample includes some 9,700 distinct CDR3 sequences, roughly 36% of them seen just once. Treatment given: 10-day PBMC culture with coronavirus spike peptide pools or control peptides (ViraFEST assay). According to the study, CD4+ T cells from the unexposed donor were gathered ahead of the COVID-19 pandemic (2011-2018). These receptors lack a known antigen. Source material: CD4+ T cells from blood, cultured in vitro. The receptors here all came from a human donor in good health.

The rearrangement links TRBV20-1 to TRBJ2-7, with 10 bases matching TRBD2. Germline V gene sequence: CDR1 DFQATT, CDR2 SNEGSKA (reference sequence). The CDR3 sequence is 14 residues long. V dropped 1 base and J dropped 4; count of bases not matched to a gene: 4. CDR3 loop: CSARVPSGRYEQYF. As DNA, the CDR3 is TGCAGTGCTAGAGTTCCTAGCGGGAGATACGAGCAGTACTTC.

This clonotype was seen once. The V and J genes are TRBV5-1 and TRBJ2-2, with D perhaps matching TRBD2 (6 bases). CDR1 and CDR2 from the germline V gene are SGHRS and YFSETQ. This CDR3 contains 15 residues. V was shortened by 2 bases and J by 5 bases, with 13 bases between the two germline ends. The CDR3 sequence: CASSFGGIETGELFF. CDR3 DNA: TGCGCCAGCAGCTTTGGGGGGATAGAAACCGGGGAGCTGTTTTTT.